This T cell receptor (beta chain) was found in a study of cytomegalovirus exposure and HLA in healthy donors. The germline gives CDR1 MNHNS, CDR2 SASEGT. Trimming took off 8 bases at V and 2 bases at J, with 18 bases between the two ends. The CDR3 has 15 residues. With 60 Vbeta and 13 Jbeta primers, the PCR was carried out. Using immunoSEQ multiplex PCR, the repertoire was profiled, and TCRdb retains in-frame clones only, with some absent. The sample includes about 44,000 clones. This clonotype was sampled from a male donor in good health and CMV-seronegative. Sequenced input: PBMCs. The chain couples TRBV6-1 to TRBJ2-5; a possible D gene is TRBD2 (7 bases). DNA for the CDR3: TGTGCCAGCGGGAGGGGGTTGCAATTTCAAGAGACCCAGTACTTC. The encoded protein is CASGRGLQFQETQYF.